This TCR beta chain was recorded in a study of T cell responses to AZD1222 COVID-19 vaccine. TCRdb keeps only in-frame clones here, not all; method: immunoSEQ multiplex PCR. This sample has about 80,000 clones, with roughly nine tenths found just once. The sequencing used peripheral blood, collected on day 0 of AZD1222 vaccination. The TCR sequence derives from an adult in good health.

This chain's CDR3 is CASSPSGSTYEQYF. The DNA for the CDR3 is TGTGCCAGCAGTCCTAGCGGGAGTACCTACGAGCAGTACTTC. The rearrangement joins TRBV27 to TRBJ2-7; TRBD2 matches 10 bases. CDR3 size: 14 residues. In germline, CDR1 is MNHEY, CDR2 SMNVEV (reference sequence). The V gene end was trimmed by 5 bases and the J gene end by 2 bases; junction bases not matched to a gene: 3.